This T cell receptor (beta chain) appears in the sequencing data of a study of OX40 agonist ivuxolimab in advanced cancers. Study-wide context: Patients were dosed intravenously with ivuxolimab at 0.01 to 10 mg/kg every 2 weeks. A partial response was reached by three patients: one with hepatocellular carcinoma and two with cutaneous melanoma.

Some clones are missing from TCRdb's copy, which holds only in-frame ones; the method was immunoSEQ multiplex PCR. The sample carries 70,000 or so clones, about nine tenths recorded once. Peripheral blood came from all dose cohorts at three timepoints. Germline lookup yields CDR1 SGHDT and CDR2 YYEEEE. V was shortened by 1 base and J by 10 bases, with 20 bases between the two germline ends. This CDR3 has 15 amino acids. The origin of this receptor is an adult with an advanced solid tumor such as melanoma, head and neck, liver or kidney cancer. V usage is TRBV5-6 and J usage is TRBJ1-1; tentative D call: TRBD1 (5 bases). Sequenced here: CD4+ or CD8+ T cells sorted from blood, sampled in a trial of the OX40 agonist ivuxolimab. The CDR3 DNA reads TGTGCCAGCAGCTTGAGGGGCGCGGCCTCTCTGGGAGCTTTCTTT. It translates to CASSLRGAASLGAFF.